This TCR beta chain was recovered during a study of T cell responses to AZD1222 COVID-19 vaccine. Study results and limitations: There were mostly white British donors and more females than males, and clonal diversity was possibly underestimated. At baseline, just five or six AZD1222 recipients tested seropositive.

TCRdb keeps only in-frame clones here, not all; method: immunoSEQ multiplex PCR. The sample holds approximately 130,000 clones, 80% to 90% seen once. About this clone itself: Its cognate antigen is unknown.

Second doses that came at about 4 or about 12 weeks were put together. The CDR3 runs 14 residues. Trimming removed 1 base at V and 2 bases at J, with 9 bases between. The germline V gene encodes CDR1 SGHTA and CDR2 FQGNSA. Sequencing was performed on peripheral blood, taken 28 days after the second AZD1222 dose. The J gene is TRBJ2-7, the V gene TRBV7-2, with D perhaps assigned TRBD1 or TRBD2 (5 bases each). This sequence was found in an adult who received the AZD1222 COVID-19 vaccine. The CDR3 DNA sequence: TGTGCCAGCAGCTTAGGGGACGGGCCCTACGAGCAGTACTTC. Encoded protein: CASSLGDGPYEQYF.